The 2 T cell receptor beta chains below were found in one sample sequenced in a study of blood T cell repertoires in COVID-19 (dated by TCRdb to about 2020). Libraries were prepared through the immunoSEQ multiplex PCR assay. Entries here come from immuneACCESS through TCRdb and include only in-frame sequences with V and J called. Some clones fail to appear in such tables; in the studies checked, an unresolved V gene covers under half of the shortfall, and the cause of the remainder is unknown. This sample comprises 150,000 to 200,000 clones, about 85% of them detected only once. The ten largest clones add up to around 1.9% of the sample. Source material: peripheral blood. The receptors were sampled from a man between 65 and 85 years old with active or convalescent COVID-19.

This chain connects TRBV7-2 to TRBJ1-5, with TRBD1 matching over 7 bases. Trimming at V came to 1 base and at J to 4 bases, leaving 7 bases not matched to a gene. The CDR3 runs 16 residues. Germline CDR1 SGHTA, CDR2 FQGNSA. This CDR3 reads CASSLVGTDYNQPQHF. CDR3 nucleotides: TGTGCCAGCAGCTTAGTTGGGACAGATTATAATCAGCCCCAGCATTTT.

The V gene is TRBV14, the J gene TRBJ1-1; D call uncertain. With 0 bases removed from V and 2 bases from J, the gap between germline ends came to 4 bases. This CDR3 spans 13 amino acids. Germline V lookup: CDR1 SGHDN, CDR2 FVKESK. The CDR3 loop is CASSQDFNTEAFF. CDR3 sequence (DNA): TGTGCCAGCAGCCAAGACTTCAACACTGAAGCTTTCTTT.